This section outlines one T cell receptor beta chain sequence together with its context. The data were obtained in a study of T-cell memory formation after mild COVID-19. Study overall: Largely, the TCR clusters proved donor specific.

Using its own MiXCR run on the 5' RACE reads, TCRdb lists one record per CDR3 protein. The sample includes fewer than 150,000 distinct CDR3 sequences, about a fifth seen only once; the top ten take approximately 40%. Material for sequencing was PBMCs or a T cell subset sorted from them (not recorded which). The receptor was derived from a man between 18 and 35 years old who had mild COVID-19 (a few samples of this study predate the infection). Cell type and time point are not known.

The CDR3 DNA reads TGTGCCAGCTCCACCTCGGCTATCTCTAGCACAGATACGCAGTATTTT. It is translated as CASSTSAISSTDTQYF. This chain links TRBV18 with TRBJ2-3; D unclear. The CDR3 runs 16 residues. The ends were cut back, 6 bases at V and 0 bases at J, with 16 bases in the middle. The germline V gene encodes CDR1 KGHSH and CDR2 LQKENI.